The 14 T cell receptor beta chains given below trace back to one sample, sequenced in a study of beta chain features in type 1 diabetes. General study findings and limits: People with Type 1 diabetes carried modestly yet significantly shorter TCRB CDR3s in all four CD4+ subsets.

Antigen specificity for these receptors is unknown. Expressed TCRB transcripts were sequenced, since all the RNA that had been isolated was reverse transcribed. The table came from immunoSEQ multiplex PCR; TCRdb's copy has only in-frame clones and leaves some out. This sample yields 550,000 to 850,000 clones, of which around 15% are seen a single time; approximately 0.021% belongs to the top ten. Specimen: naive CD4+ T cells from blood. Receptors were obtained from a man aged 18-30 years with type 1 diabetes.

The V gene is TRBV30, the J gene TRBJ1-4; D is ambiguous. The CDR3 is made up of 13 amino acids. V was shortened by 2 bases and J by 7 bases, with 11 bases between the two germline ends. Germline values: CDR1 GTSNPN, CDR2 SVGIG (reference sequence). The CDR3 region is CAWSYTVGEKLFF. The CDR3 bases are TGTGCCTGGAGTTACACAGTGGGTGAAAAACTGTTTTTT.

V and J are TRBV28 and TRBJ1-2; D perhaps matches TRBD1 (5 bases). V lost 5 bases and J 5 bases, leaving 12 bases between the germline ends. Germline CDR1 MDHEN, CDR2 SYDVKM. This CDR3 comprises 13 residues. The CDR3 bases are TGTGCCAGCAGTGAAGGGACGGATTATGGCTACACCTTC. Translating it yields CASSEGTDYGYTF.

This clone has more than one count but fewer than ten. The CDR3 DNA is TGTGCCAGCAGCAGAGCCGGGACAGCGAACACTGAAGCTTTCTTT. It encodes CASSRAGTANTEAFF. V is TRBV11-3 and J is TRBJ1-1; 7 bases line up with TRBD1. After removal of 5 bases from V and 1 base from J, the junction contained 7 bases not matched to a gene. Germline CDR1 SGHNT, CDR2 YENEEA. CDR3 length: 15 amino acids.

The chain has TRBV28 and TRBJ2-5; 8 bases align to TRBD1. This CDR3 comprises 14 residues. Trimming at V came to 5 bases and at J to 2 bases, leaving 4 bases not matched to a gene. Germline V gene lookup returns CDR1 MDHEN and CDR2 SYDVKM. The CDR3, as DNA: TGTGCCAGCAGTAGTGGACAGGGACAAGAGACCCAGTACTTC. It yields the protein CASSSGQGQETQYF.

This chain links TRBV4-2 with TRBJ1-2; TRBD1 matches 8 bases. Unmatched junction bases numbered 6, after V lost 4 bases and J lost 2 bases. The germline CDR1 and CDR2 sequences are LGHNA and YNFKEQ. CDR3 length: 15 residues. CDR3 loop: CASSPSDRANYGYTF. The CDR3 nucleotides read TGTGCCAGCAGCCCCTCGGACAGGGCAAACTATGGCTACACCTTC.

This chain connects TRBV23-1 to TRBJ2-5; the D gene is possibly TRBD2 (5 bases). TRBV23-1 is an ORF for which the function is uncertain. The germline V and J ends were trimmed by 1 base and 1 base, with 16 bases remaining between them. The CDR3 totals 17 residues. The CDR3 DNA reads TGCGCCAGCAGTCAATTGGAGGTGGGAACCACCCAAGAGACCCAGTACTTC. The encoded protein is CASSQLEVGTTQETQYF.

The chain couples TRBV6-5 to TRBJ1-5, with TRBD1 as a possible D gene (5 bases). Germline values: CDR1 MNHEY, CDR2 SVGAGI. With 4 bases removed from V and 6 bases from J, the gap between germline ends came to 13 bases. CDR3 length: 14 residues. In nucleotides, the CDR3 is TGTGCCAGCAGTTCAGGGACGGCCAGTCAGCCCCAGCATTTT. Protein product: CASSSGTASQPQHF.

A few counts support this clone. The V and J genes are TRBV6-8 and TRBJ2-4, with D unclear. Per germline, CDR1 MNHGY and CDR2 SAAAGT. The CDR3 length is 11 residues. Trimming removed 3 bases from V and 12 bases from J, with 9 bases in between. CDR3 sequence: CASSYRANQYF. CDR3 DNA: TGTGCCAGCAGTTATCGAGCAAATCAGTACTTC.

This rearrangement joins TRBV30 to TRBJ1-3, with TRBD1 matching over 7 bases. The germline V gene has CDR1 GTSNPN and CDR2 SVGIG (reference sequence). This CDR3 is built from 13 residues. V shed 3 bases, J shed 8 bases, and the junction held 7 bases outside the gene matches. CDR3 in DNA: TGTGCCTGGAGAGGGGCAGGGGGGGACACCATATATTTT. It translates to CAWRGAGGDTIYF.

The rearrangement joins TRBV4-1 to TRBJ2-3; TRBD2 agrees at 11 bases. Germline V lookup: CDR1 MGHRA, CDR2 YSYEKL. With 1 base clipped from V and 5 bases from J, the junction kept 14 bases outside the gene matches. This CDR3 comprises 19 residues. The CDR3 sequence: CASSQVGALSGGARDTQYF. Here the CDR3 DNA reads TGCGCCAGCAGCCAAGTCGGCGCCCTTAGCGGGGGGGCAAGAGATACGCAGTATTTT.

This clone was observed a handful of times. The rearrangement uses TRBV7-9 and TRBJ2-7; 9 bases are shared with TRBD1. Per germline, CDR1 SEHNR and CDR2 FQNEAQ (reference sequence). This CDR3 has 15 amino acids. J gave up 3 bases and V 5 bases, and 8 bases lay outside the gene matches. CDR3 DNA sequence: TGTGCCAGCAGCCCGCGGACAGGGGTAGACTACGAGCAGTACTTC. Protein sequence: CASSPRTGVDYEQYF.

In this sample, this clone turned up a few times. The V call is TRBV30, the J call TRBJ1-2; the D is unclear. CDR1 GTSNPN and CDR2 SVGIG come from the germline V gene (reference sequence). The V end was cut by 4 bases, the J end by 8 bases, with 14 bases between. CDR3 size: 12 residues. CDR3 amino acids: CAWTILKGGYTF. In nucleotides, the CDR3 is TGTGCCTGGACTATTCTCAAGGGCGGCTACACCTTC. The entire variable domain, with the rest obtained from reference TRBV30 and TRBJ1-2, is as follows: SQTIHQWPATLVQPVGSPLSLECTVEGTSNPNLYWYRQAAGRGLQLLFYSVGIGQISSEVPQNLSASRPQDRQFILSSKKLLLSDSGFYLCAWTILKGGYTFGSGTRLTVV.

This clone was counted a few times. V gene TRBV30 combines with J gene TRBJ2-7, with TRBD1 as a possible D gene (6 bases). The germline V gene encodes CDR1 GTSNPN and CDR2 SVGIG (reference sequence). CDR3 length: 14 residues. V dropped 2 bases and J dropped 0 bases, with 11 bases sitting between them. The CDR3 coding sequence is TGTGCCTGGAGTTCGGACAGCCTCTCCTACGAGCAGTACTTC. Translating it yields CAWSSDSLSYEQYF. The full variable domain, its missing parts supplied by reference TRBV30 and TRBJ2-7, is SQTIHQWPATLVQPVGSPLSLECTVEGTSNPNLYWYRQAAGRGLQLLFYSVGIGQISSEVPQNLSASRPQDRQFILSSKKLLLSDSGFYLCAWSSDSLSYEQYFGPGTRLTVT.

The CDR3 reads CASSLGLSAVYEQYF. The CDR3 DNA sequence: TGTGCCAGCAGCTTAGGATTGTCGGCAGTCTACGAGCAGTACTTC. The chain is built from TRBV7-2 and TRBJ2-7; D is undetermined. Germline CDR1 and CDR2: SGHTA and FQGNSA. Between the trimmed V and J ends, which lost 1 base and 3 bases, there was a span of 13 bases. The CDR3 spans 15 residues.